These T cell receptor beta chains were read from a single sample in a study of blood T cell repertoires in COVID-19. The protocol was immunoSEQ multiplex PCR, while the TCRdb copy is restricted to in-frame clones and leaves out a portion. The sample lists tens of thousands of clones; 85% were seen once. The sample taken for sequencing was peripheral blood. The receptors shown here come from a man older than 75 with acute or convalescent COVID-19. The CDR3 runs from the conserved cysteine through the conserved F or W. A D gene is named only where the DNA matches it firmly. Only part of the rows carry a size: once, few, many, or a class if the clone is expanded.

j_gene	abundance	v_gene	len	d_gene	CDR3aa	CDR3nt
TRBJ2-2	NA	TRBV30	16	TRBD2	CAGPRASGRWTGELFF	TGTGCCGGCCCCCGGGCTAGCGGGAGGTGGACCGGGGAGCTGTTTTTT
TRBJ1-2	NA	TRBV27	14	NA	CASSLSRGGYGYTF	TGTGCCAGCAGTTTATCCAGGGGTGGCTATGGCTACACCTTC
TRBJ2-2	NA	TRBV5-6	15	TRBD2	CASSPLAGGTGELFF	TGTGCCAGCAGCCCCTTGGCGGGAGGCACCGGGGAGCTGTTTTTT
TRBJ2-1	once	TRBV5-4	16	NA	CASSSWVGGSYNEQFF	TGTGCCAGCAGCTCCTGGGTCGGGGGATCCTACAATGAGCAGTTCTTC
TRBJ2-5	once	TRBV18	14	NA	CASSPTGSRETQYF	TGTGCCAGCTCACCTACAGGGTCCCGGGAGACCCAGTACTTC
TRBJ1-2	NA	TRBV6-5	13	NA	CASTDTTNYGYTF	TGTGCCAGCACCGACACCACTAACTATGGCTACACCTTC
TRBJ2-7	NA	TRBV29-1	13	NA	CSVDHRERNEQYF	TGCAGCGTTGACCACCGGGAGAGGAACGAGCAGTACTTC
TRBJ1-1	NA	TRBV28	13	NA	CASSFGGRSEAFF	TGTGCCAGCAGTTTTGGAGGAAGGTCTGAAGCTTTCTTT
TRBJ2-3	NA	TRBV7-6	16	TRBD2	CASSLATSGGPDTQYF	TGTGCCAGCAGCTTAGCAACTAGCGGGGGCCCAGATACGCAGTATTTT
TRBJ1-1	NA	TRBV4-1	16	NA	CASSQGLTGGNTEAFF	TGCGCCAGCAGCCAAGGGTTAACAGGCGGGAACACTGAAGCTTTCTTT
TRBJ1-2	NA	TRBV6-5	13	NA	CASSYEQSFGYTF	TGTGCCAGCAGTTACGAACAGTCGTTTGGCTACACCTTC
TRBJ2-4	once	TRBV5-4	15	TRBD2	CASSLQGGQANIQYF	TGTGCCAGCAGTTTGCAGGGAGGGCAGGCGAACATTCAGTACTTC
TRBJ2-1	NA	TRBV19	14	TRBD2	CASGGTSKGNEQFF	TGTGCCAGCGGCGGGACTAGCAAAGGCAATGAGCAGTTCTTC
TRBJ1-5	NA	TRBV2	16	TRBD1	CASSMGQEGGNQPQHF	TGTGCCAGCAGTATGGGACAGGAGGGGGGCAATCAGCCCCAGCATTTT
TRBJ1-2	few	TRBV18	16	NA	CASSPDGGGNPYGYTF	TGTGCCAGCTCACCGGATGGCGGGGGCAATCCCTATGGCTACACCTTC
TRBJ1-3	NA	TRBV28	14	NA	CASSWEVFGNTIYF	TGTGCCAGCAGTTGGGAGGTTTTCGGAAACACCATATATTTT
TRBJ2-1	NA	TRBV5-4	19	TRBD2	CASSTPGLAGGKSYNEQFF	TGTGCCAGCAGCACACCGGGACTAGCGGGAGGAAAGTCCTACAATGAGCAGTTCTTC
TRBJ1-6	NA	TRBV25-1	15	TRBD1	CASSETGTGKLTLHF	TGTGCCAGCAGTGAAACCGGGACAGGAAAATTGACCCTCCACTTT
TRBJ2-5	NA	TRBV27	16	TRBD2	CASSFAAGGIQETQYF	TGTGCCAGCAGTTTTGCAGCGGGAGGAATCCAAGAGACCCAGTACTTC
TRBJ2-1	NA	TRBV6-2/TRBV6-3	15	NA	CASSYTGLPNNEQFF	TGTGCCAGCAGTTACACCGGACTACCAAACAATGAGCAGTTCTTC
TRBJ1-4	few	TRBV18	15	TRBD1	CASSPPNRGGEKLFF	TGTGCCAGCTCACCACCCAACAGGGGTGGTGAAAAACTGTTTTTT
TRBJ2-2	NA	TRBV14	15	NA	CASSQDLRDIGELFF	TGTGCCAGCAGCCAAGATCTTAGGGACATCGGGGAGCTGTTTTTT
TRBJ2-1	NA	TRBV20-1	11	NA	CSGSRYNEQFF	TGCAGTGGGTCGCGGTACAATGAGCAGTTCTTC
TRBJ1-2	NA	TRBV6-1	16	NA	CASSEVLGGTGYGYTF	TGTGCCAGCAGTGAAGTCCTGGGAGGGACTGGCTATGGCTACACCTTC